The 6 T cell receptor beta chains below come from one sample, sequenced in a study of T-cell reconstitution after alpha-beta-depleted transplantation in children. For TCRbeta, the library was prepared with unique molecular identifiers. TCRdb used MiXCR to reprocess the PCR reads, holding one entry per CDR3 protein. Of over 150,000 distinct CDR3 sequences listed, roughly 6% are singletons. The sequences come from PBMCs, collected before TCRalphabeta/CD19-depleted stem cell transplant. The receptors here all came from a girl less than two years old with combined immunodeficiency, due to receive a stem cell transplant.

This clonotype has ten or more counts. The J gene is TRBJ2-1, the V gene TRBV6-4; tentatively, D is TRBD1 (5 bases). This CDR3 has 13 residues. Trimming pared 0 bases from V and 7 bases from J, leaving 7 bases between. Germline lookup yields CDR1 MRHNA and CDR2 SNTAGT. CDR3 DNA: TGTGCCAGCAGTGACTCAGGGGTGAATGAGCAGTTCTTC. This encodes CASSDSGVNEQFF.

In its sample, this clonotype was seen many times. The rearrangement joins TRBV3-1 to TRBJ1-1; D is unclear. With 5 bases removed from V and 3 bases from J, the gap between germline ends came to 19 bases. Germline V gene data show CDR1 as LGHDT and CDR2 as YNNKEL (reference sequence). The CDR3 totals 16 residues. The CDR3: CASSNNYQVLHTEAFF. The DNA for the CDR3 is TGTGCCAGCAGCAATAACTATCAGGTCCTTCACACTGAAGCTTTCTTT.

The table lists this clonotype with many counts. The J gene is TRBJ2-7, the V gene TRBV12-3 or TRBV12-4; weak D call: TRBD2 (6 bases). CDR3 length equals 15 residues. The ends were cut back, 7 bases at V and 3 bases at J, with 19 bases in the middle. The DNA for the CDR3 is TGTGCCAGCACTCTCGACGGGAGTATTGTCTACGAGCAGTACTTC. Translation gives CASTLDGSIVYEQYF.

This clonotype was observed at least ten times. The V and J genes are TRBV7-9 and TRBJ1-5; TRBD1 agrees at 7 bases. With 5 bases clipped from V and 0 bases from J, the junction kept 10 bases outside the gene matches. The CDR3 spans 17 residues. The germline V gene has CDR1 SEHNR and CDR2 FQNEAQ (reference sequence). The CDR3 region has the DNA TGTGCCAGCAGCCCGCTGACAGGGCCTTATAGCAATCAGCCCCAGCATTTT. It yields the protein CASSPLTGPYSNQPQHF.

This clonotype was found a few times. J is TRBJ1-1 and V is TRBV7-6; possible D gene TRBD1, 6 bases. Germline V gene lookup returns CDR1 SGHVS and CDR2 FNYEAQ. The CDR3 extends over 20 amino acids. V was shortened by 1 base and J by 2 bases, with 26 bases between the two germline ends. The CDR3 region is CASSLETTVRGAVRNTEAFF. The DNA for the CDR3 is TGTGCCAGCAGCTTAGAGACTACAGTCAGGGGCGCCGTACGTAACACTGAAGCTTTCTTT.

This clonotype was observed at least ten times. The gene calls are TRBV7-2 and TRBJ2-1; TRBD2 agrees at 9 bases. Trimming removed 10 bases from V and 3 bases from J; junction bases left unmatched: 13. The CDR3 runs to 16 residues. Germline CDR1 and CDR2: SGHTA and FQGNSA. DNA of the CDR3: TGTGCCACTACGAAAAGGTTTAGCGGGAGCTACAATGAGCAGTTCTTC. Its translation is CATTKRFSGSYNEQFF.